Below, 26 T cell receptor beta chains from the same sample are listed, as sequenced in a study of shared clonotypes between healthy human individuals. Sequencing used immunoSEQ multiplex PCR; TCRdb keeps in-frame clones, though not all of them. The sample records about 2 million clones, approximately 94% being singletons. CD45RO-negative CD8 cells positively selected for CCR7 made up the naive population, which excluded terminally differentiated effector memory CD45RA+ cells. The sequencing sample was made of naive CD8+ T cells sorted from blood. These receptors were obtained from a young man in good health.

The genes are TRBV21-1 and TRBJ1-1. TRBV21-1 is classified as a pseudogene. The CDR3 covers 19 residues. The CDR3: CASSKALLDGRHLNTEAFF. The CDR3 coding sequence is TGTGCCAGCAGCAAAGCGCTTTTGGACGGCCGTCATCTGAACACTGAAGCTTTCTTT.

The V call is TRBV5-5, the J call TRBJ1-5; no firm D call. This CDR3 region has 17 residues. Germline V gives CDR1 SGHKS, CDR2 YYEKEE (reference sequence). The V end lost 2 bases, the J end lost 0 bases, and 15 bases lay between the germline ends. DNA of the CDR3: TGTGCCAGCAGCTTACTCCCCGCCGGAGATAGCAATCAGCCCCAGCATTTT. It specifies CASSLLPAGDSNQPQHF.

This CDR3 reads CASTPDRVATNEKLFF. The CDR3 DNA follows: TGTGCCAGCACCCCAGACAGGGTAGCAACTAATGAAAAACTGTTTTTT. The chain combines TRBV28 with TRBJ1-4, with 7 bases identical to TRBD1. The CDR3 length is 16 residues. V gave up 7 bases and J gave up 0 bases; unmatched junction bases: 8. Germline V CDR1 and CDR2: MDHEN, SYDVKM.

The rearrangement uses TRBV29-1 and TRBJ2-7; 7 bases align to TRBD1. Per germline, CDR1 SQVTM and CDR2 ANQGSEA. This CDR3 comprises 13 residues. V shed 6 bases and J 0 bases; nucleotides not matched to a gene: 5. The CDR3 nucleotides read TGCAGCGTGGGAGACAGGGACTCCTACGAGCAGTACTTC. Its translation: CSVGDRDSYEQYF.

The chain carries TRBV4-1 and TRBJ2-7, with D tentatively TRBD2 (5 bases). V was shortened by 0 bases and J by 7 bases, with 10 bases between the two germline ends. Germline V CDR1 and CDR2: MGHRA, YSYEKL. The CDR3 consists of 13 residues. For the CDR3, the DNA is TGCGCCAGCAGCCAAGATGGTTGGAGGGAGCAGTACTTC. Its protein is CASSQDGWREQYF.

The chain joins TRBV28 to TRBJ2-7; D may correspond to TRBD1 or TRBD2 (5 bases each). CDR1 is MDHEN and CDR2 is SYDVKM in the germline V gene. V lost 5 bases to trimming and J lost 2 bases, with 16 bases between them. The CDR3 is 15 residues long. The CDR3 loop reads CASSPPPGPTYEQYF. The DNA of the CDR3 is TGTGCCAGCAGTCCCCCTCCGGGGCCTACCTACGAGCAGTACTTC.

Regarding this clone: Other DNA sequences from this sample encode an identical CDR3 as well. V gene TRBV11-2 combines with J gene TRBJ2-3; TRBD1 agrees at 7 bases. In germline, CDR1 is SGHAT, CDR2 FQNNGV. The CDR3 extends over 14 amino acids. J was trimmed by 1 base and V by 5 bases; bases with no gene match: 3. CDR3 amino acids: CASSPGTGTDTQYF. As DNA, the CDR3 is TGTGCCAGCAGCCCGGGGACAGGCACAGATACGCAGTATTTT.

This clone has just one count. CDR3 sequence (DNA): TGTGCCAGCAGCTGGTTAGGGGGCGGGACAGGGGGCTACGAGCAGTACTTC. This translates into CASSWLGGGTGGYEQYF. The rearrangement joins TRBV7-2 to TRBJ2-7; 11 bases are shared with TRBD1. With 4 bases clipped from V and 3 bases from J, the junction kept 11 bases outside the gene matches. The germline CDR1 and CDR2 sequences are SGHTA and FQGNSA. The CDR3 spans 17 residues.

The V and J genes are TRBV7-9 and TRBJ2-1, with D uncertain. CDR1 SEHNR and CDR2 FQNEAQ come from the germline V gene (reference sequence). This CDR3 region has 15 residues. The V gene lost 1 base and the J gene lost 1 base, with 8 bases spanning the gap. This CDR3 is CASSLETTSYNEQFF. Written as DNA, the CDR3 is TGTGCCAGCAGCTTAGAGACCACTTCCTACAATGAGCAGTTCTTC. The full variable domain, rest sourced from reference TRBV7-9 and TRBJ2-1, is DTGVSQNPRHKITKRGQNVTFRCDPISEHNRLYWYRQTLGQGPEFLTYFQNEAQLEKSRLLSDRFSAERPKGSFSTLEIQRTEQGDSAMYLCASSLETTSYNEQFFGPGTRLTVL.

The chain has TRBV28 and TRBJ2-3; 16 nucleotides agree with TRBD2. CDR3 length equals 18 residues. Germline trimming cut 9 bases from V and 2 bases from J; bases unmatched to any gene: 11. Germline CDR1 and CDR2: MDHEN and SYDVKM. The CDR3 spells CASGSGTSGGDYTDTQYF. CDR3 nucleotide sequence: TGTGCCAGTGGATCCGGGACTAGCGGGGGGGACTACACAGATACGCAGTATTTT.

In regard to this clone: Other DNA sequences within the sample encode an identical CDR3. The genes are TRBV5-4 and TRBJ1-5; D is unclear. The CDR3 has 14 amino acids. V dropped 1 base and J dropped 1 base, with 6 bases sitting between them. Per germline, CDR1 SGHNT and CDR2 YYREEE (reference sequence). CDR3 residues: CASSLSGSNQPQHF. The CDR3 DNA reads as TGTGCCAGCAGCTTGTCAGGCAGCAATCAGCCCCAGCATTTT.

The rearrangement uses TRBV7-6 and TRBJ1-5; no reliable D call. The CDR3 spans 14 residues. In germline, CDR1 is SGHVS, CDR2 FNYEAQ. Trimming took 5 bases from V and 5 from J, leaving 13 bases between them. CDR3 protein: CASSPTVGDQPQHF. Here the CDR3 DNA reads TGTGCCAGCAGCCCAACGGTGGGAGATCAGCCCCAGCATTTT.

This clone was seen only once. The rearrangement joins TRBV29-1 to TRBJ1-4; 8 nucleotides align to TRBD1. From germline, CDR1 is SQVTM and CDR2 ANQGSEA. The CDR3 spans 14 residues. Trimming at V came to 4 bases and at J to 5 bases, leaving 6 bases not matched to a gene. The CDR3 loop is CSVGTGHGNEKLFF. The CDR3 DNA sequence: TGCAGCGTTGGGACAGGGCACGGGAATGAAAAACTGTTTTTT.

The V call is TRBV7-2, the J call TRBJ2-4, with a tentative D call TRBD1 (5 bases). The V end lost 4 bases, the J end lost 7 bases, and 14 bases lay between the germline ends. The CDR3 has 14 amino acids. Germline CDR1 SGHTA, CDR2 FQGNSA. The CDR3 here is CASSSGQGRNIQYF. In DNA, the CDR3 is TGTGCCAGCAGCTCCGGGCAGGGTCGGAACATTCAGTACTTC.

The chain combines TRBV5-1 with TRBJ2-6; D assignment may be TRBD1 or TRBD2 (5 bases each). Germline CDR1 and CDR2: SGHRS and YFSETQ. The CDR3 covers 18 residues. Trimming removed 4 bases from V and 0 bases from J, with 17 bases in between. CDR3 nucleotides: TGCGCCAGCAGCCCTGGGGACCCGCGACCCTCTGGGGCCAACGTCCTGACTTTC. Translated, it gives CASSPGDPRPSGANVLTF. The whole variable domain, filled in from reference TRBV5-1 and TRBJ2-6, reads KAGVTQTPRYLIKTRGQQVTLSCSPISGHRSVSWYQQTPGQGLQFLFEYFSETQRNKGNFPGRFSGRQFSNSRSEMNVSTLELGDSALYLCASSPGDPRPSGANVLTFGAGSRLTVL.

The V call is TRBV28, the J call TRBJ1-1; TRBD1 aligns across 9 bases. This CDR3 comprises 13 residues. The junction had 4 bases not matched to a gene; V was cut back by 4 bases and J by 7 bases. Germline values: CDR1 MDHEN, CDR2 SYDVKM. CDR3 loop: CASSSGTGNEAFF. CDR3 bases: TGTGCCAGCAGTTCCGGGACAGGGAATGAAGCTTTCTTT.

CDR3 loop: CASSPGATYEQYF. CDR3 DNA sequence: TGTGCCAGCAGCCCCGGGGCTACCTACGAGCAGTACTTC. This chain links TRBV14 with TRBJ2-7; D assignment may be TRBD1 or TRBD2 (5 bases each). The V gene's germline CDR1 is SGHDN and CDR2 FVKESK. The CDR3 totals 13 residues. Trimming left V 4 bases short and J 2 bases short, with 9 bases between.

The chain is built from TRBV5-6 and TRBJ2-7; D may be TRBD1 (5 bases). The CDR3 length is 12 residues. Germline lookup yields CDR1 SGHDT and CDR2 YYEEEE. The V end was cut by 2 bases, the J end by 5 bases, with 8 bases between. CDR3 bases: TGTGCCAGCAGCTTTGTGACAGACGAGCAGTACTTC. As protein: CASSFVTDEQYF.

This chain links TRBV30 with TRBJ2-1, with D unclear. V lost 3 bases, J lost 9 bases, and 15 bases lay in between. The germline gives CDR1 GTSNPN, CDR2 SVGIG (reference sequence). The CDR3 has 13 amino acids. The CDR3 spells CAWRWSGSSEQFF. The CDR3 coding sequence is TGTGCCTGGAGGTGGTCGGGTAGCAGTGAGCAGTTCTTC.

This chain joins TRBV2 and TRBJ2-1; TRBD2 matches at 11 bases. Germline-derived CDR1 and CDR2 are SNHLY and FYNNEI. V was pared by 4 bases and J by 6 bases, with 11 bases of the junction left unmatched. The CDR3 contains 17 residues. The CDR3 protein is CASSVPASGRTLNEQFF. The CDR3 DNA is TGTGCCAGCAGTGTCCCCGCTAGCGGGAGGACGCTCAATGAGCAGTTCTTC.

The CDR3 sequence: CASSLGGGLAAISYEQYF. For the CDR3, the DNA is TGTGCCAGCAGCTTAGGTGGGGGACTAGCGGCTATCTCCTACGAGCAGTACTTC. This chain links TRBV7-9 with TRBJ2-7; 11 bases are a match to TRBD2. The V gene end was trimmed by 1 base and the J gene end by 0 bases; junction bases not matched to a gene: 8. Germline-derived CDR1 and CDR2 are SEHNR and FQNEAQ (reference sequence). This CDR3 has 18 amino acids.

V gene TRBV2 combines with J gene TRBJ2-1; 7 bases line up with TRBD2. The CDR3 sequence is 16 residues long. Germline V gives CDR1 SNHLY, CDR2 FYNNEI. V gave up 0 bases and J gave up 1 base; unmatched junction bases: 3. The chain's CDR3 is CASSEAAGASYNEQFF. The CDR3 DNA reads as TGTGCCAGCAGTGAAGCTGCGGGAGCATCCTACAATGAGCAGTTCTTC.

As regards this clone: This specimen includes other DNA sequences encoding the same CDR3. The chain joins TRBV5-6 to TRBJ1-1, with D unresolved. V gave up 0 bases and J gave up 1 base, with 7 bases separating them. CDR3 length: 14 residues. Germline V gene sequence: CDR1 SGHDT, CDR2 YYEEEE. The CDR3 DNA reads TGTGCCAGCAGCTTGGAGCAGCAGAACACTGAAGCTTTCTTT. It codes for CASSLEQQNTEAFF.

The V gene is TRBV11-2, the J gene TRBJ1-1, with D uncertain. This CDR3 has 13 amino acids. The V gene's germline CDR1 is SGHAT and CDR2 FQNNGV. Deletions cut 3 bases from V and 4 bases from J, with 9 bases between. This CDR3 reads CASSLRAGTEAFF. CDR3 DNA: TGTGCCAGCAGCTTGAGGGCCGGCACTGAAGCTTTCTTT.

The CDR3 sequence: CASSLEGELAGGDTQYF. Written as DNA, the CDR3 is TGTGCCAGCAGCTTAGAAGGAGAGCTAGCGGGAGGGGATACGCAGTATTTT. The chain links TRBV13 to TRBJ2-3; 12 bases are shared with TRBD2. In germline, CDR1 is PRHDT, CDR2 FYEKMQ (reference sequence). The CDR3 covers 17 residues. J gave up 6 bases and V 1 base, and 8 bases lay outside the gene matches.

This clone was recorded once. This chain joins TRBV30 and TRBJ1-2; possible D gene TRBD1, 5 bases. The CDR3 loop spans 13 amino acids. V shed 0 bases and J shed 14 bases, with 19 bases lying between them. The germline V gene encodes CDR1 GTSNPN and CDR2 SVGIG (reference sequence). This chain's CDR3 is CAWSVGPLGGRTF. CDR3 DNA sequence: TGTGCCTGGAGTGTAGGGCCTTTGGGGGGAAGGACCTTC. The full variable domain, in which reference TRBV30 and TRBJ1-2 provide the parts outside the CDR3, is SQTIHQWPATLVQPVGSPLSLECTVEGTSNPNLYWYRQAAGRGLQLLFYSVGIGQISSEVPQNLSASRPQDRQFILSSKKLLLSDSGFYLCAWSVGPLGGRTFGSGTRLTVV.